Below are 19 T cell receptor beta chains sequenced from a single sample in a study of patients and donors after allogeneic stem cell transplantation. TCRdb ran MiXCR on the RT-PCR reads and lists one entry per CDR3 protein. This sample carries more than 850,000 distinct CDR3 sequences, over 15% of them seen once, and the ten largest clones take around 6%. Material: blood, either unsorted or a sorted T cell fraction (not recorded which). The receptor source for this set is a human donor who was either an allogeneic HSCT recipient or a stem cell or donor lymphocyte infusion donor (not recorded which). It is not recorded whose cells these are; they may come from a transplant donor.

This clonotype was counted only a few times. V and J are TRBV24-1 and TRBJ1-1, with D possibly TRBD1 on 6 matching bases. The CDR3 is 16 amino acids. Trimming cost V 5 bases and J 1 base, with 16 bases left between them. Germline CDR1 reads KGHDR; CDR2 reads SFDVKD. CDR3 coding DNA: TGTGCCACCAGTGGTGACATGACAGGAGGGAACACTGAAGCTTTCTTT. Protein sequence: CATSGDMTGGNTEAFF.

V and J are TRBV12-3 or TRBV12-4 and TRBJ1-3; D might be TRBD1 (5 bases). V shed 6 bases and J shed 2 bases, with 14 bases lying between them. The CDR3 contains 15 residues. The CDR3 loop reads CASSTMGVAGNTIYF. The CDR3 DNA sequence: TGTGCCAGCAGCACCATGGGGGTGGCTGGAAACACCATATATTTT.

This clonotype came up a few times. The rearrangement uses TRBV5-1 and TRBJ2-2, with 7 nucleotides matching TRBD2. The ends lost 0 bases at V and 4 bases at J; junction bases unmatched: 3. This CDR3 has 15 residues. CDR1 and CDR2 (germline): SGHRS, YFSETQ. Written as DNA, the CDR3 is TGCGCCAGCAGCTTGGCCCCTAGCGGCACCGGGGAGCTGTTTTTT. It yields the protein CASSLAPSGTGELFF. Together with reference TRBV5-1 and TRBJ2-2, the CDR3 gives the full variable domain: KAGVTQTPRYLIKTRGQQVTLSCSPISGHRSVSWYQQTPGQGLQFLFEYFSETQRNKGNFPGRFSGRQFSNSRSEMNVSTLELGDSALYLCASSLAPSGTGELFFGEGSRLTVL.

Many counts were recorded for this clonotype. In nucleotides, the CDR3 is TGTGCCAGCAGTTCGACAGGAGTAACGGTCGGGGAGCTGTTTTTT. It yields the protein CASSSTGVTVGELFF. This chain joins TRBV12-3 or TRBV12-4 and TRBJ2-2, with D possibly TRBD1 on 6 matching bases. The CDR3 loop spans 15 amino acids. Trimming removed 4 bases at V and 7 bases at J, with 16 bases between.

A word on this clonotype: At one end the junction does not follow the germline gene, possibly because of a read error. The gene calls are TRBV5-6 and TRBJ1-4; 7 bases align to TRBD1. CDR1 and CDR2 from the germline V gene are SGHDT and YYEEEE. CDR3 length equals 14 residues. The chain's CDR3 is CACSLAGGYEKLFF. Written as DNA, the CDR3 is TGTGCCTGCAGCTTGGCAGGGGGATATGAAAAACTGTTTTTT. Using reference TRBV5-6 and TRBJ1-4 for the parts outside the CDR3, the full variable domain is DAGVTQSPTHLIKTRGQQVTLRCSPKSGHDTVSWYQQALGQGPQFIFQYYEEEERQRGNFPDRFSGHQFPNYSSELNVNALLLGDSALYLCACSLAGGYEKLFFGSGTQLSVL.

This clonotype has only a few counts. The chain recombines TRBV6-2 or TRBV6-3 with TRBJ2-3; TRBD2 aligns across 10 bases. The ends lost 6 bases at V and 5 bases at J; junction bases unmatched: 8. CDR1 is MNHEY, CDR2 SVGEGT, per germline. The CDR3 is made up of 15 amino acids. The chain's CDR3 is CASRPSGGAIDTQYF. CDR3 bases: TGTGCCAGCAGACCAAGCGGGGGGGCGATAGATACGCAGTATTTT.

This clonotype was detected a few times. V is TRBV12-3 or TRBV12-4 and J is TRBJ2-3, with 7 bases that match TRBD2. This CDR3 region has 18 residues. The trim removed 5 bases at V and 4 bases at J, leaving 18 bases unmatched. CDR3 amino acids: CASSPYAPGGSRADTQYF. For the CDR3, the DNA is TGTGCCAGCAGTCCTTACGCCCCGGGGGGATCCAGGGCAGATACGCAGTATTTT.

This clonotype was seen only a few times. The chain has TRBV20-1 and TRBJ1-2, with TRBD1 identical over 10 bases. CDR3 size: 14 residues. V dropped 2 bases and J dropped 3; count of bases not matched to a gene: 3. Looked up from germline, CDR1 is DFQATT and CDR2 is SNEGSKA (reference sequence). CDR3 in amino acids: CSARSGTGDYGYTF. CDR3 nucleotide sequence: TGCAGTGCTAGATCCGGGACAGGGGACTATGGCTACACCTTC.

This rearrangement joins TRBV12-3 or TRBV12-4 to TRBJ2-1; 13 bases agree with TRBD2. The V and J ends lost 4 bases and 8 bases, in that order; junction bases with no gene match: 11. The CDR3 totals 17 residues. The CDR3 protein is CASSSPRTSGSGDEQFF. In DNA, the CDR3 is TGTGCCAGCAGTTCCCCTCGGACTAGCGGGAGTGGGGATGAGCAGTTCTTC.

This chain joins TRBV4-3 and TRBJ1-2, with 10 bases matching TRBD1. The CDR3 loop spans 16 amino acids. Germline V CDR1 and CDR2: LGHNA, YSLEER. V shed 3 bases, J shed 2 bases, and the junction held 6 bases outside the gene matches. As DNA, the CDR3 is TGCGCCAGCAGCCAGGGGGGACAGGGGTGGAACTATGGCTACACCTTC. This sequence encodes CASSQGGQGWNYGYTF.

The chain links TRBV6-5 to TRBJ1-1; no definite D call. Trimming removed 0 bases at V and 0 bases at J, with 8 bases between. The CDR3 is 15 amino acids. CDR1 and CDR2 from the germline V gene are MNHEY and SVGAGI. CDR3 protein: CASSYSMWVNTEAFF. CDR3 in DNA: TGTGCCAGCAGTTACTCGATGTGGGTGAACACTGAAGCTTTCTTT.

The CDR3 spells CASSATVTNEQFF. The CDR3 DNA reads TGTGCCAGCAGCGCGACAGTGACCAATGAGCAGTTCTTC. The chain couples TRBV11-2 to TRBJ2-1; D perhaps matches TRBD1 (5 bases). CDR1 is SGHAT, CDR2 FQNNGV, per germline. Trimming cost V 5 bases and J 6 bases, with 11 bases left between them. The CDR3 is made up of 13 amino acids.

The rearrangement joins TRBV5-6 to TRBJ1-6; possibly TRBD1 for D (5 bases). Deletions cut 2 bases from V and 2 bases from J, with 14 bases between. Germline assignment: CDR1 SGHDT and CDR2 YYEEEE. The CDR3 has 17 residues. The CDR3 nucleotides read TGTGCCAGCAGCTTCTCGGGGCTTGGAACCTATAATTCACCCCTCCACTTT. As protein: CASSFSGLGTYNSPLHF.

Only a few counts were recorded for this clonotype. V and J are TRBV5-5 and TRBJ1-1; a possible D gene is TRBD1 (6 bases). Germline loops: CDR1 SGHKS, CDR2 YYEKEE (reference sequence). The CDR3 totals 14 residues. With 6 bases removed from V and 0 bases from J, the gap between germline ends came to 12 bases. The CDR3: CASTRGALNTEAFF. Here the CDR3 DNA reads TGTGCCAGCACCCGGGGGGCTCTGAACACTGAAGCTTTCTTT.

In its sample, this clonotype was seen many times. J is TRBJ2-6 and V is TRBV12-3 or TRBV12-4, with D unresolved. The CDR3 runs to 12 residues. V was shortened by 6 bases and J by 2 bases, with 2 bases between the two germline ends. The CDR3 sequence: CASSPGANVLTF. In DNA form, the CDR3 reads TGTGCCAGCAGCCCTGGGGCCAACGTCCTGACTTTC.

This sequence joins TRBV2 and TRBJ1-6, with D uncertain. Trimming shortened V by 6 bases and J by 13 bases, and 10 bases separated the two germline ends. The CDR3 loop spans 11 amino acids. Germline V gives CDR1 SNHLY, CDR2 FYNNEI. The CDR3 loop is CASRVGRPLHF. The CDR3 bases are TGTGCCAGCAGGGTAGGGCGTCCCCTCCACTTT.

V usage is TRBV7-9 and J usage is TRBJ1-1; TRBD1 might be the D (5 bases). The CDR3 is 15 residues long. V was shortened by 5 bases and J by 2 bases, with 15 bases between the two germline ends. From germline, CDR1 is SEHNR and CDR2 FQNEAQ (reference sequence). CDR3 sequence: CASSLWGVKNTEAFF. CDR3 nucleotide sequence: TGTGCCAGCAGCCTCTGGGGGGTCAAAAACACTGAAGCTTTCTTT.

The chain links TRBV4-2 to TRBJ2-3, with D perhaps matching TRBD2 (7 bases). The germline V gene encodes CDR1 LGHNA and CDR2 YNFKEQ. Trimming took 0 bases from V and 1 from J, leaving 11 bases between them. The CDR3 runs 16 residues. The DNA of the CDR3 is TGTGCCAGCAGCCAAGAGGGGGCGGGAGGCACAGATACGCAGTATTTT. Protein: CASSQEGAGGTDTQYF.

In this sample, this clonotype turned up a few times. The chain has TRBV6-2 or TRBV6-3 and TRBJ1-2, with D hard to call. Germline V gene lookup returns CDR1 MNHEY and CDR2 SVGEGT. The CDR3 runs 16 residues. Trimming removed 3 bases at V and 2 bases at J, with 16 bases between. The CDR3 is CASSYMSARMNYGYTF. In DNA, the CDR3 is TGTGCCAGCAGTTATATGTCGGCTAGGATGAACTATGGCTACACCTTC.